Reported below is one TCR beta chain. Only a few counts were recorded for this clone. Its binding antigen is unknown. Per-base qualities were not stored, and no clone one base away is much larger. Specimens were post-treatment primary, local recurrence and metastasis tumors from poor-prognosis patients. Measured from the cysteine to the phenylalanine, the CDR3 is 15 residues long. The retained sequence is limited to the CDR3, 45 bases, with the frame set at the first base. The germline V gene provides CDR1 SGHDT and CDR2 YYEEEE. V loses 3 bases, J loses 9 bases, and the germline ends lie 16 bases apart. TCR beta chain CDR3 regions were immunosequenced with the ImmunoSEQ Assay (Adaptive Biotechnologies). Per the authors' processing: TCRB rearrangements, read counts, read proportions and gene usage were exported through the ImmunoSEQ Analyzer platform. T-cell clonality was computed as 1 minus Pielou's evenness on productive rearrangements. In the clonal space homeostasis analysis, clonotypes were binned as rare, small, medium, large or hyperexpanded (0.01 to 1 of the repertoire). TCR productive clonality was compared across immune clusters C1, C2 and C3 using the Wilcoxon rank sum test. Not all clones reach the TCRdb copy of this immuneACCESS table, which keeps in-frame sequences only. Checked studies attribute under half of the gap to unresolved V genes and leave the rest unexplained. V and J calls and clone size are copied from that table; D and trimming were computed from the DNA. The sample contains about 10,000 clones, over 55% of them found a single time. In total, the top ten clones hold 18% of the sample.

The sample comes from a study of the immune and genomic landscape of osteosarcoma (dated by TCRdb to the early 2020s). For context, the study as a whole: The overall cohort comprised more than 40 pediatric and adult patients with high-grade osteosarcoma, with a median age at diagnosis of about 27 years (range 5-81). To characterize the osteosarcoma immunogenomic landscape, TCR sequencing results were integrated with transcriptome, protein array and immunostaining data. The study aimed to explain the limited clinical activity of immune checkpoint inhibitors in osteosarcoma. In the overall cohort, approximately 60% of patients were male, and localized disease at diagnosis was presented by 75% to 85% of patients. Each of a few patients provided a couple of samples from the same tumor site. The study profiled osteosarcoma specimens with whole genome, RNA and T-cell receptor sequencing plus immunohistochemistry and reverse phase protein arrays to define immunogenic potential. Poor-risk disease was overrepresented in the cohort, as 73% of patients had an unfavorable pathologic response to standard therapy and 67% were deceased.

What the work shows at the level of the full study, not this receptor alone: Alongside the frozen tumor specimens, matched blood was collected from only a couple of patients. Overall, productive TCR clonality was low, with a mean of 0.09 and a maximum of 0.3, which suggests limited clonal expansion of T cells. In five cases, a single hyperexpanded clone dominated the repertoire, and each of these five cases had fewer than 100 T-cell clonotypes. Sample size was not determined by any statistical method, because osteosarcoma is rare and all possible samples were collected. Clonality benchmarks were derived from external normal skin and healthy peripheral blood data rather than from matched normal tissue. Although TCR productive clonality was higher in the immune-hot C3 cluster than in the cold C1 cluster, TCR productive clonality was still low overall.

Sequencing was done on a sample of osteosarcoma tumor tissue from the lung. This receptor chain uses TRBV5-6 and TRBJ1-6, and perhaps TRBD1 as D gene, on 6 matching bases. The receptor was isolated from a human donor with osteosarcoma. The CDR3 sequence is CASSSHREYGSPLHF. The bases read TGTGCCAGCAGCTCACACAGGGAATATGGTTCACCCCTCCACTTT.